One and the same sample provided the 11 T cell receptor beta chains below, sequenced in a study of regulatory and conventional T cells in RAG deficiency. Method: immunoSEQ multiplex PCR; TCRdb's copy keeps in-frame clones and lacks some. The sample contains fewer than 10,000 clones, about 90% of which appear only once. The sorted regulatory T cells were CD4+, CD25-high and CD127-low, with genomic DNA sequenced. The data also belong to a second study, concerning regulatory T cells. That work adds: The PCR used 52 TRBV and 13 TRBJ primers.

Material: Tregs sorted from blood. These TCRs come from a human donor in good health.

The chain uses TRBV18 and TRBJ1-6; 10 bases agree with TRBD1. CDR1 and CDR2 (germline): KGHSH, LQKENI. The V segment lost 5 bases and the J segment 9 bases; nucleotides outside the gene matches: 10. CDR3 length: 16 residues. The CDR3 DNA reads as TGTGCCAGCTCATCAACCGGGACAGGGGACAGTTCACCCCTCCACTTT. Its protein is CASSSTGTGDSSPLHF.

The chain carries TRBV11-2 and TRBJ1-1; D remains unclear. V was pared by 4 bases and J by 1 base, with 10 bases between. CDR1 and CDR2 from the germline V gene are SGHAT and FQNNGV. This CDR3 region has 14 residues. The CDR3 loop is CASSSYRGNTEAFF. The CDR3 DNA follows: TGTGCCAGCAGCTCATATCGGGGGAACACTGAAGCTTTCTTT.

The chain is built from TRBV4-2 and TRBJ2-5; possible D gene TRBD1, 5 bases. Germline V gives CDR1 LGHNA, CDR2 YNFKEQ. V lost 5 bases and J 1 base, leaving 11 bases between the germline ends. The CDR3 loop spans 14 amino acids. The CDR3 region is CASSLDRFQETQYF. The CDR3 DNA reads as TGTGCCAGCAGCTTAGACAGATTCCAAGAGACCCAGTACTTC.

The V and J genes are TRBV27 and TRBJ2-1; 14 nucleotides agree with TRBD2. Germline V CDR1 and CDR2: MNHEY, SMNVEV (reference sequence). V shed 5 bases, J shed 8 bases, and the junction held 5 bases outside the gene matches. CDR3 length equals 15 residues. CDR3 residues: CASSHRTSGGYEQFF. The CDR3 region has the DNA TGTGCCAGCAGTCACCGGACTAGCGGGGGGTATGAGCAGTTCTTC.

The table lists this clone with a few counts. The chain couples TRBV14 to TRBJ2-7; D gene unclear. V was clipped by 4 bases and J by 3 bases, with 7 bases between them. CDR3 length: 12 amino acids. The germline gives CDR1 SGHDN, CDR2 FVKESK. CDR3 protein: CASSLQYYEQYF. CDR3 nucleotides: TGTGCCAGCAGCCTACAGTACTACGAGCAGTACTTC.

The CDR3 reads CASSLGTGRFGELFF. In DNA form, the CDR3 reads TGTGCCAGCAGTTTAGGCACAGGGAGATTCGGGGAGCTGTTTTTT. The genes are TRBV27 and TRBJ2-2; tentatively, D is TRBD1 (6 bases). V dropped 2 bases and J dropped 7 bases, with 14 bases sitting between them. Germline CDR1 is MNHEY and CDR2 is SMNVEV (reference sequence). The CDR3 totals 15 residues.

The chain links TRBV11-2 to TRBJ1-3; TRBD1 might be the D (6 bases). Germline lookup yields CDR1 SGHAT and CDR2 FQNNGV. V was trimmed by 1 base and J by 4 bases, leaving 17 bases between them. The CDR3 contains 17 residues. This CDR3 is CASSLVQGSSVGNTIYF. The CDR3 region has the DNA TGTGCCAGCAGCTTAGTACAGGGTTCGTCGGTCGGAAACACCATATATTTT.

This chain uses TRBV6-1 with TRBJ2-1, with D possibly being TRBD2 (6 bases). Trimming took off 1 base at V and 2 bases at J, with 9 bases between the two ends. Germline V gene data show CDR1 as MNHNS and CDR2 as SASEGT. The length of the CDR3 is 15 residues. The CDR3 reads CASSEGSGAYNEQFF. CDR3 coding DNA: TGTGCCAGCAGTGAAGGGTCGGGGGCCTACAATGAGCAGTTCTTC.

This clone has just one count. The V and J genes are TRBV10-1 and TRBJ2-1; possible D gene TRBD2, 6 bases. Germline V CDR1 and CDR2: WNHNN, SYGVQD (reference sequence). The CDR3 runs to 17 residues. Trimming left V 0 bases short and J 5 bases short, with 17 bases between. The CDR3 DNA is TGCGCCAGCAGTGAGTCGACCTTTTCAGGAGGGCACAATGAGCAGTTCTTC. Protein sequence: CASSESTFSGGHNEQFF.

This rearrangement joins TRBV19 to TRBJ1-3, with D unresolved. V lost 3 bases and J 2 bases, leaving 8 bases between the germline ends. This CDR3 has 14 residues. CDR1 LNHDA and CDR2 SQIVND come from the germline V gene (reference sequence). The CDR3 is CASSMGGAGNTIYF. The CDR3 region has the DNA TGTGCCAGTAGTATGGGCGGGGCTGGAAACACCATATATTTT.

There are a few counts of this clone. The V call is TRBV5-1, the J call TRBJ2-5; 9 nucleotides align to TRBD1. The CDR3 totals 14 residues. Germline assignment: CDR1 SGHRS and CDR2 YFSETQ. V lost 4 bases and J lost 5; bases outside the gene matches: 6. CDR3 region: CASSPTGGLETQYF. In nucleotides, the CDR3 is TGCGCCAGCAGCCCTACAGGGGGCCTGGAGACCCAGTACTTC. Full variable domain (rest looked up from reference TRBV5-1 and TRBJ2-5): KAGVTQTPRYLIKTRGQQVTLSCSPISGHRSVSWYQQTPGQGLQFLFEYFSETQRNKGNFPGRFSGRQFSNSRSEMNVSTLELGDSALYLCASSPTGGLETQYFGPGTRLLVL.